The clone carrying this TCR beta chain was recorded a few times. Its antigen is undetermined. TCRdb re-analysed the RT-PCR reads in MiXCR, keeping a single row per CDR3 protein. The repertoire holds about half a million distinct CDR3 sequences, with 7.5% to 8.5% as singletons. These data come from a study of response to subunit inactivated influenza vaccine. Study results and limitations: It was suggested by the authors that few new T cells are recruited by each seasonal influenza vaccination.

Trimming cost V 4 bases and J 0 bases; bases outside gene matches: 7. Germline V lookup: CDR1 SGHNT, CDR2 YYREEE (reference sequence). The CDR3 spans 16 residues. The chain links TRBV5-4 to TRBJ2-1; TRBD1 agrees at 7 bases. The receptor was derived from a man aged 50 to 75 who received an inactivated influenza vaccine. The input for sequencing was PBMCs from blood, taken less than 30 months after vaccination. This chain's CDR3 is CASSTMDRSSYNEQFF. The DNA for the CDR3 is TGTGCCAGCAGCACAATGGACAGGAGCTCCTACAATGAGCAGTTCTTC.